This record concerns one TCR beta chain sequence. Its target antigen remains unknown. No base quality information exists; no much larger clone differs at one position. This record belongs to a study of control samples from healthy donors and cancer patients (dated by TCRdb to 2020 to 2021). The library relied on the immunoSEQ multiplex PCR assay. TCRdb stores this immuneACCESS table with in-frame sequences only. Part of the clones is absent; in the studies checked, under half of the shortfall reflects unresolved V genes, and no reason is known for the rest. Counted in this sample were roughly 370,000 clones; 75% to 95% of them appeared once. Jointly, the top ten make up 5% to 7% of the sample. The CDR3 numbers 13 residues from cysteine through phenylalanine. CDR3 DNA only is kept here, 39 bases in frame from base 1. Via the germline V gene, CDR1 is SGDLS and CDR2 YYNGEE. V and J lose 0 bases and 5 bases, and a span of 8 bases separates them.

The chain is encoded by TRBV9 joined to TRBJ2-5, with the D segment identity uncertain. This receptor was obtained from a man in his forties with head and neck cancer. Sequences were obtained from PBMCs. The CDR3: CASSVEPRETQYF. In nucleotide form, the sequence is TGTGCCAGCAGCGTAGAACCGAGGGAGACCCAGTACTTC.